This T cell receptor (beta chain) was sequenced during a study of blood T cells in healthy people across ages. Overall study: About one barcoded beta molecule per two T cells came from capture by template switching. Findings and limits, study-wide: The authors considered diversity estimates from one million T cells to be underestimates. Roughly linear declines in TCR beta diversity per million T cells occurred with age.

The study isolated at least 7 million PBMCs from each sample. The length of the CDR3 is 16 residues. Germline assignment: CDR1 MGHRA and CDR2 YSYEKL. Trimming cost V 1 base and J 6 bases; bases outside gene matches: 8. PCR was performed a second time for roughly 7 to 11 cycles using a sample-barcoded 5' primer and a J-beta primer mix. TCRdb re-derived calls from the 5' RACE reads in MiXCR, one entry per CDR3 protein. Counted here are more than 650,000 distinct CDR3 sequences, around a fifth occurring once; the ten biggest clones make up around 22%. This clonotype was picked up a small number of times. No antigen is known for it.

The receptor's source is a man in his sixties or seventies in good health. The sequencing sample was made of blood. The chain carries TRBV4-1 and TRBJ2-1; 8 bases line up with TRBD2. The CDR3 reads CASSQGLLAVLNEQFF. For the CDR3, the DNA is TGCGCCAGCAGCCAAGGGTTACTAGCGGTTCTCAATGAGCAGTTCTTC.